These 15 T cell receptor beta chains came from one sample sequenced in a study of T cells after yellow fever vaccination. TCRdb re-called the 5' RACE reads through MiXCR, storing one row per CDR3 protein. The sample includes a few hundred thousand distinct CDR3 sequences, about a sixth of them seen just once. This material consisted of PBMCs, taken about 5 days after the first yellow fever vaccination. The receptors were sampled from a man aged 18-30 years who received the YFV17D yellow fever vaccine.

This clonotype was seen a handful of times. The chain uses TRBV4-1 and TRBJ1-2; the D gene is possibly TRBD1 (5 bases). The V end was cut by 0 bases, the J end by 4 bases, with 15 bases between. Germline assignment: CDR1 MGHRA and CDR2 YSYEKL. The CDR3 spans 16 residues. CDR3 DNA: TGCGCCAGCAGCCAAGAGGGGACCCCTTTGTTCTATGGCTACACCTTC. Its protein is CASSQEGTPLFYGYTF.

CDR3 region: CASSFYVGCDTQYF. In nucleotides, the CDR3 is TGTGCCAGCAGCTTTTACGTAGGTTGCGATACGCAGTATTTT. This chain joins TRBV7-2 and TRBJ2-3; D gene unclear. This CDR3 comprises 14 residues. Trimming took off 3 bases at V and 6 bases at J, with 13 bases between the two ends. CDR1 is SGHTA and CDR2 is FQGNSA in the germline V gene.

This clonotype was counted a few times. The chain recombines TRBV7-9 with TRBJ2-5; 7 nucleotides agree with TRBD2. The CDR3 loop spans 14 amino acids. The germline gives CDR1 SEHNR, CDR2 FQNEAQ (reference sequence). V gave up 5 bases and J gave up 3 bases; unmatched junction bases: 6. CDR3: CASSRPAGEETQYF. Here the CDR3 DNA reads TGTGCCAGCAGCCGACCGGCGGGGGAAGAGACCCAGTACTTC. The whole variable domain, remainder taken from reference TRBV7-9 and TRBJ2-5, is DTGVSQNPRHKITKRGQNVTFRCDPISEHNRLYWYRQTLGQGPEFLTYFQNEAQLEKSRLLSDRFSAERPKGSFSTLEIQRTEQGDSAMYLCASSRPAGEETQYFGPGTRLLVL.

The rearrangement joins TRBV7-9 to TRBJ1-3; D might be TRBD1 (5 bases). Germline CDR1 and CDR2: SEHNR and FQNEAQ (reference sequence). The ends were cut back, 6 bases at V and 8 bases at J, with 23 bases in the middle. The CDR3 is made up of 16 amino acids. This CDR3 is CASSSPDGHHKDTIYF. As DNA, the CDR3 is TGTGCCAGCAGTTCCCCCGACGGACACCATAAGGACACCATATATTTT.

The chain links TRBV11-2 to TRBJ1-5; maybe TRBD1 (5 bases). Germline-derived CDR1 and CDR2 are SGHAT and FQNNGV. The CDR3 has 15 residues. The V gene lost 1 base and the J gene lost 2 bases, with 9 bases spanning the gap. CDR3 in DNA: TGTGCCAGCAGCTTAGGGAGGGACCGCAATCAGCCCCAGCATTTT. Its protein product is CASSLGRDRNQPQHF.

The chain couples TRBV4-3 to TRBJ2-3; unclear D gene. The CDR3 contains 15 residues. V was cut by 4 bases and J by 13 bases, with 24 bases left in between. CDR1 is LGHNA, CDR2 YSLEER, per germline. For the CDR3, the DNA is TGCGCCAGCAGCCCTGAGGTCCAGGCTATTACCCTAAAGTATTTT. It encodes CASSPEVQAITLKYF.

This clonotype was observed a handful of times. This chain links TRBV7-2 with TRBJ2-1; 7 nucleotides agree with TRBD1. V gave up 4 bases and J gave up 14 bases; unmatched junction bases: 8. Germline CDR1 is SGHTA and CDR2 is FQGNSA. This CDR3 comprises 12 residues. DNA of the CDR3: TGTGCCAGCAGCTATGACAGGGTTATGGAGTTCTTC. It codes for CASSYDRVMEFF.

This chain links TRBV3-1 with TRBJ2-1; the D gene is possibly TRBD2 (6 bases). CDR1 is LGHDT, CDR2 YNNKEL, per germline (reference sequence). V lost 4 bases to trimming and J lost 0 bases, with 13 bases between them. CDR3 size: 16 residues. The CDR3 sequence: CASSLGLPSSYNEQFF. The CDR3 DNA sequence: TGTGCCAGCAGCCTGGGACTCCCGAGCTCCTACAATGAGCAGTTCTTC.

The chain recombines TRBV20-1 with TRBJ2-3, with a possible D match to TRBD2 (6 bases). This CDR3 is 15 amino acids long. Germline CDR1 and CDR2: DFQATT and SNEGSKA (reference sequence). Trimming pared 3 bases from V and 8 bases from J, leaving 21 bases between. DNA for the CDR3: TGCAGTGCTAGGCGGGCTAGCGTTCAGCACGGTACGCAGTATTTT. Encoded protein: CSARRASVQHGTQYF.

This clonotype was counted only a few times. This rearrangement joins TRBV10-3 to TRBJ2-2, with 10 nucleotides matching TRBD2. The V gene's germline CDR1 is ENHRY and CDR2 SYGVKD. The V segment lost 10 bases and the J segment 3 bases; nucleotides outside the gene matches: 5. The CDR3 is 14 residues long. The CDR3 nucleotides read TGTGCCACCCTCGGGACTAGCGACACCGGGGAGCTGTTTTTT. It translates to CATLGTSDTGELFF.

The sample holds a few counts of this clonotype. This chain connects TRBV7-2 to TRBJ2-3; 8 bases are a match to TRBD2. J was trimmed by 0 bases and V by 4 bases; bases with no gene match: 9. The CDR3 contains 17 residues. Germline V gene sequence: CDR1 SGHTA, CDR2 FQGNSA. CDR3 protein: CASSSHLSGASTDTQYF. The CDR3 region has the DNA TGTGCCAGCAGCTCCCACCTTAGCGGGGCTAGCACAGATACGCAGTATTTT. Full variable domain (rest looked up from reference TRBV7-2 and TRBJ2-3): GAGVSQSPSNKVTEKGKDVELRCDPISGHTALYWYRQSLGQGLEFLIYFQGNSAPDKSGLPSDRFSAERTGGSVSTLTIQRTQQEDSAVYLCASSSHLSGASTDTQYFGPGTRLTVL.

Of note for this clonotype: A much larger clone lies a single base off, so this may be a read error. The chain couples TRBV20-1 to TRBJ2-3; D not certain. There are 13 residues in the CDR3. The germline V gene has CDR1 DFQATT and CDR2 SNEGSKA (reference sequence). CDR3 in amino acids: CRARRSGTDTQYF. CDR3 nucleotides: TGCAGGGCAAGAAGAAGTGGCACAGATACGCAGTATTTT.

The chain links TRBV3-1 to TRBJ2-5; perhaps D is TRBD1 or TRBD2 (5 bases each). This CDR3 region has 14 residues. In germline, CDR1 is LGHDT, CDR2 YNNKEL (reference sequence). Trimming shortened V by 5 bases and J by 1 base, and 11 bases separated the two germline ends. Here the CDR3 DNA reads TGTGCCAGCAGCACCGGGACCTCCCAAGAGACCCAGTACTTC. Protein product: CASSTGTSQETQYF.

This clonotype was found a few times. J is TRBJ1-6 and V is TRBV29-1; D not certain. The germline V gene encodes CDR1 SQVTM and CDR2 ANQGSEA. The length of the CDR3 is 13 residues. V dropped 5 bases and J dropped 6 bases, with 11 bases sitting between them. Here the CDR3 DNA reads TGCAGCGTTAGGGCGCAGGCTAATTCACCCCTCCACTTT. It yields the protein CSVRAQANSPLHF. Full variable domain (missing parts from reference TRBV29-1 and TRBJ1-6): SAVISQKPSRDICQRGTSLTIQCQVDSQVTMMFWYRQQPGQSLTLIATANQGSEATYESGFVIDKFPISRPNLTFSTLTVSNMSPEDSSIYLCSVRAQANSPLHFGNGTRLTVT.

This clonotype occurred a few times. The chain combines TRBV5-4 with TRBJ1-1; no definite D call. This CDR3 is built from 12 residues. Germline CDR1 reads SGHNT; CDR2 reads YYREEE (reference sequence). The V end lost 4 bases, the J end lost 7 bases, and 11 bases lay between the germline ends. The CDR3 sequence: CASSVDYYEAFF. The DNA for the CDR3 is TGTGCCAGCAGCGTGGACTATTATGAAGCTTTCTTT.